The 16 T cell receptor beta chains below all came from one sample that was sequenced in a study of vaccination effects on CD4 cells after COVID-19. Repertoires were generated with immunoSEQ multiplex PCR, while TCRdb's copy carries only in-frame clones and drops some. The data contain 20,000 to 25,000 clones, around 67% of them singletons. The ViraFEST assay expanded antigen-specific CD4+ T cells with viral peptide pools before sequencing. Upon completion of 10 to 11 days in culture, CD4+ T cells were isolated. BNT162b2 vaccine or mRNA-1273 vaccine was given to participants in two doses. These TCRs' antigens remain unknown. Sequenced here: CD4+ T cells from PBMCs cultured with SARS-CoV-2 spike peptides, sampled after COVID-19 vaccination. The receptors shown here come from a human donor who received a COVID-19 vaccine.

V is TRBV9 and J is TRBJ1-2; 8 positions agree with TRBD1. The germline V gene encodes CDR1 SGDLS and CDR2 YYNGEE. This CDR3 is 15 amino acids long. Losses at the gene ends were 0 bases for V and 6 bases for J; bases not matched to a gene: 7. The CDR3 DNA reads TGTGCCAGCAGCGTAGCGCCAGGGGGCATGCATGGCTACACCTTC. Translating it yields CASSVAPGGMHGYTF.

The CDR3 nucleotides are TGTGCCAGCAGGAAAGGAGGCGGGTCGGATGAAAAACTGTTTTTT. Encoded protein: CASRKGGGSDEKLFF. This rearrangement joins TRBV5-5 to TRBJ1-4, with D unresolved. The CDR3 is 15 residues long. Deletions cut 5 bases from V and 6 bases from J, with 17 bases between. CDR1 is SGHKS, CDR2 YYEKEE, per germline (reference sequence).

The chain has TRBV3-1 (or the pseudogene TRBV3-2) and TRBJ2-4, with D possibly TRBD2 on 5 matching bases. The CDR3 contains 16 residues. With 1 base removed from V and 1 base from J, the gap between germline ends came to 11 bases. Germline assignment: CDR1 LGHDT and CDR2 YNNKEL (reference sequence). The CDR3: CASSQARTGAKNIQYF. DNA for the CDR3: TGTGCCAGCAGCCAAGCCCGGACGGGGGCCAAAAACATTCAGTACTTC.

This sequence joins TRBV3-1 (or the pseudogene TRBV3-2) and TRBJ2-3, with 13 bases fitting TRBD2. The V gene end was trimmed by 3 bases and the J gene end by 1 base; junction bases not matched to a gene: 10. CDR3 length: 19 residues. The germline gives CDR1 LGHDT, CDR2 YNNKEL (reference sequence). In DNA, the CDR3 is TGTGCCAGCAGCCAGGGGGGACTAGCGGGATTGTGGGGCACAGATACGCAGTATTTT. It codes for CASSQGGLAGLWGTDTQYF.

This chain uses TRBV2 with TRBJ1-6, with TRBD1 matching over 7 bases. The CDR3 covers 15 residues. The V gene's germline CDR1 is SNHLY and CDR2 FYNNEI. Trimming cost V 4 bases and J 11 bases; bases outside gene matches: 11. The chain's CDR3 is CASSAEGQAYTPLHF. The CDR3 DNA is TGTGCCAGCAGTGCTGAAGGACAGGCGTATACACCCCTCCACTTT.

The CDR3, as DNA: TGTGCCAGTACCCAGACAGGCGAGGCTGGCTACACCTTC. Translated, it gives CASTQTGEAGYTF. The V call is TRBV19, the J call TRBJ1-2; D possibly corresponds to TRBD1 (6 bases). Deletions cut 7 bases from V and 7 bases from J, with 16 bases between. This CDR3 has 13 amino acids. The germline V gene has CDR1 LNHDA and CDR2 SQIVND (reference sequence).

This chain uses TRBV6-2 or TRBV6-3 with TRBJ2-1; 7 nucleotides align to TRBD1. Trimming at V came to 5 bases and at J to 13 bases, leaving 14 bases not matched to a gene. Germline lookup yields CDR1 MNHEY and CDR2 SVGEGT. This CDR3 has 14 amino acids. Written as DNA, the CDR3 is TGTGCCAGCAGTAGACAGGGAGCCTCTCTGGCCCAGTTCTTC. As protein: CASSRQGASLAQFF.

This clone has a handful of counts. The chain employs TRBV7-7 and TRBJ2-1; no firm D call. The germline V gene encodes CDR1 SSHAT and CDR2 FNYEAQ (reference sequence). Trimming pared 1 base from V and 0 bases from J, leaving 10 bases between. This CDR3 region has 16 residues. The CDR3 nucleotides read TGTGCCAGCAGCTTAGGTAGACTGGTCTCCTACAATGAGCAGTTCTTC. It encodes CASSLGRLVSYNEQFF.

In DNA, the CDR3 is TGCGCCAGCAGCCAGGCTCTAGCGGGGGGGAAAGAGACCCAGTACTTC. As protein: CASSQALAGGKETQYF. The gene calls are TRBV4-1 and TRBJ2-5; 12 bases are a match to TRBD2. The germline V gene encodes CDR1 MGHRA and CDR2 YSYEKL. This CDR3 is built from 16 residues. The junction had 5 bases not matched to a gene; V was cut back by 3 bases and J by 3 bases.

The V gene is TRBV9, the J gene TRBJ2-5; D gene ambiguous. V gave up 0 bases and J gave up 5 bases, with 8 bases separating them. Germline CDR1 SGDLS, CDR2 YYNGEE. This CDR3 region has 13 residues. The CDR3 protein is CASSVGTLETQYF. CDR3 DNA: TGTGCCAGCAGCGTAGGAACCTTGGAGACCCAGTACTTC. The full variable domain, its missing parts supplied by reference TRBV9 and TRBJ2-5, is DSGVTQTPKHLITATGQRVTLRCSPRSGDLSVYWYQQSLDQGLQFLIQYYNGEERAKGNILERFSAQQFPDLHSELNLSSLELGDSALYFCASSVGTLETQYFGPGTRLLVL.

The genes are TRBV10-3 and TRBJ1-1, with TRBD1 matching 9 bases. The germline gives CDR1 ENHRY, CDR2 SYGVKD. The CDR3 length is 14 residues. Trimming at V came to 1 base and at J to 4 bases, leaving 1 base not matched to a gene. CDR3 bases: TGTGCCATCAGTGAGTTACAGGGGGCCACTGAAGCTTTCTTT. This gives the protein CAISELQGATEAFF.

V and J are TRBV11-3 and TRBJ2-2; TRBD1 matches 7 bases. CDR3 size: 16 residues. Germline assignment: CDR1 SGHNT and CDR2 YENEEA. J lost 7 bases, V lost 4 bases, and 12 bases had no gene match. CDR3 loop: CASSSQFGRGSGELFF. The CDR3 region has the DNA TGTGCCAGCAGCTCCCAGTTCGGCAGGGGGAGCGGGGAGCTGTTTTTT.

J is TRBJ2-1 and V is TRBV5-4; D may be TRBD2 (6 bases). The CDR3 spans 16 residues. Germline V gene lookup returns CDR1 SGHNT and CDR2 YYREEE (reference sequence). Trimming stripped 0 bases from V and 7 bases from J, with 17 bases between. The CDR3 loop reads CASSLGRLLAGNEQFF. The CDR3 DNA reads TGTGCCAGCAGCTTGGGAAGGCTACTCGCGGGAAATGAGCAGTTCTTC.

This rearrangement joins TRBV5-1 to TRBJ1-2; tentatively, D is TRBD1 (6 bases). This CDR3 region has 13 residues. The germline V gene has CDR1 SGHRS and CDR2 YFSETQ. Deletions cut 1 base from V and 3 bases from J, with 7 bases between. DNA for the CDR3: TGCGCCAGCAGCTTGTGGACAGACTATGGCTACACCTTC. Translated: CASSLWTDYGYTF.

The chain employs TRBV12-3 or TRBV12-4 and TRBJ1-2; the D is unclear. V was shortened by 6 bases and J by 5 bases, with 10 bases between the two germline ends. The CDR3 has 12 amino acids. The CDR3 bases are TGTGCCAGCAGCATGGTTTTTTATGGCTACACCTTC. Its translation is CASSMVFYGYTF.

This sequence joins TRBV28 and TRBJ2-3; tentatively, D is TRBD2 (6 bases). The CDR3 sequence is 13 residues long. Trimming cost V 3 bases and J 6 bases, with 10 bases left between them. Germline V CDR1 and CDR2: MDHEN, SYDVKM. CDR3: CASSLLGRDTQYF. The CDR3 DNA follows: TGTGCCAGCAGTTTGTTGGGGAGGGATACGCAGTATTTT.